This T cell receptor (beta chain) originates from a study of blood T cell repertoires in COVID-19. In the authors' methods: Reference gene primer amplification gave nucleated cell count estimates. TCRdb's table, derived via immunoSEQ multiplex PCR, lists solely in-frame clones and lacks some. That table gives V, J and clone size, and the DNA gave D and trimming. The table shows 250,000 or so clones, with approximately 90% occurring only once. The CDR3 runs 20 residues. CDR1 and CDR2 (germline): LNHDA, SQIVND (reference sequence). V lost 4 bases and J 0 bases, leaving 25 bases between the germline ends.

The sequence was collected from a man between 25 and 39 years old who had recovered from COVID-19. Input material: PBMCs or T cells enriched from blood (not recorded which). The chain has TRBV19 and TRBJ2-4; perhaps TRBD2 as D (5 bases). CDR3 in DNA: TGTGCCAGTAGTACTCCCTCTGGGAGTACTCCAACTGTAGCCAAAAACATTCAGTACTTC. Its protein product is CASSTPSGSTPTVAKNIQYF.